These 21 T cell receptor beta chains were sequenced from one sample in a study of T cell repertoires in cytomegalovirus infection. TCRdb used MiXCR to reprocess the reads, holding one entry per CDR3 protein. The table shows about 490,000 distinct CDR3 sequences, with less than 30% occurring only once. The sequenced sample consisted of PBMCs. Receptors originate from a human donor in good health (CMV status not recorded). Some clones in this sample may be carry-over from other donors' samples.

The chain couples TRBV12-3 or TRBV12-4 to TRBJ1-1, with D unresolved. The length of the CDR3 is 11 residues. Between the trimmed V and J ends, which lost 3 bases and 5 bases, there was a span of 4 bases. In nucleotides, the CDR3 is TGTGCCAGCAGTTTTTATACTGAAGCTTTCTTT. Its protein is CASSFYTEAFF.

The rearrangement links TRBV7-9 to TRBJ1-1, with 8 positions matching TRBD1. Losses at the gene ends were 6 bases for V and 4 bases for J; bases not matched to a gene: 10. The CDR3 is made up of 15 amino acids. CDR1 SEHNR and CDR2 FQNEAQ come from the germline V gene (reference sequence). The CDR3 reads CASSSTTGEGTEAFF. The CDR3, as DNA: TGTGCCAGCAGTAGTACGACAGGGGAAGGCACTGAAGCTTTCTTT. Complete variable domain (other parts from reference TRBV7-9 and TRBJ1-1): DTGVSQNPRHKITKRGQNVTFRCDPISEHNRLYWYRQTLGQGPEFLTYFQNEAQLEKSRLLSDRFSAERPKGSFSTLEIQRTEQGDSAMYLCASSSTTGEGTEAFFGQGTRLTVV.

The gene calls are TRBV20-1 and TRBJ2-7; TRBD1 agrees at 9 bases. The germline CDR1 and CDR2 sequences are DFQATT and SNEGSKA (reference sequence). CDR3 length equals 14 residues. The V and J ends lost 5 bases and 3 bases, in that order; junction bases with no gene match: 8. The CDR3 DNA sequence: TGCAGTGCTCCTACCGGGACAGGGCTCTACGAGCAGTACTTC. Translating it yields CSAPTGTGLYEQYF.

Only a few counts were recorded for this clonotype. The chain joins TRBV2 to TRBJ1-2; 8 bases fit TRBD1. The CDR3 covers 16 residues. Germline CDR1 and CDR2: SNHLY and FYNNEI. The V and J ends lost 7 bases and 1 base, in that order; junction bases with no gene match: 11. The chain's CDR3 is CASTQGPGQGNYGYTF. The CDR3 DNA follows: TGTGCCAGCACCCAAGGGCCTGGACAGGGTAACTATGGCTACACCTTC.

This clonotype was found a few times. The chain recombines TRBV7-6 with TRBJ1-2; D is undetermined. Per the germline V gene, CDR1 is SGHVS and CDR2 is FNYEAQ. Trimming left V 5 bases short and J 3 bases short, with 10 bases between. This CDR3 has 13 residues. The chain's CDR3 is CASSPYGDYGYTF. The CDR3 DNA is TGTGCCAGCAGCCCCTATGGGGACTATGGCTACACCTTC. The complete variable domain, with remaining parts taken from reference TRBV7-6 and TRBJ1-2, reads GAGVSQSPRYKVTKRGQDVALRCDPISGHVSLYWYRQALGQGPEFLTYFNYEAQQDKSGLPNDRFSAERPEGSISTLTIQRTEQRDSAMYRCASSPYGDYGYTFGSGTRLTVV.

This clonotype has at least ten counts. This rearrangement joins TRBV7-2 to TRBJ2-7, with 8 bases fitting TRBD2. The junction had 5 bases not matched to a gene; V was cut back by 1 base and J by 3 bases. The CDR3 sequence is 15 residues long. Germline V gives CDR1 SGHTA, CDR2 FQGNSA. CDR3 DNA: TGTGCCAGCAGCTTAGATTCGGGGGGGAGCTACGAGCAGTACTTC. Translated: CASSLDSGGSYEQYF.

This clonotype appeared many times. The J gene is TRBJ2-1, the V gene TRBV7-6; TRBD2 matches 14 bases. V was clipped by 4 bases and J by 1 base; unmatched bases: 9. CDR3 size: 19 residues. Germline assignment: CDR1 SGHVS and CDR2 FNYEAQ. The CDR3 reads CASSSSGTSGSISYNEQFF. CDR3 DNA: TGTGCCAGCAGCTCATCCGGGACTAGCGGGAGTATATCCTACAATGAGCAGTTCTTC.

This clonotype was found a few times. This chain connects TRBV4-3 to TRBJ1-2, with D possibly TRBD1 on 5 matching bases. Germline CDR1 and CDR2: LGHNA and YSLEER. The CDR3 runs 15 residues. Between the trimmed V and J ends, which lost 0 bases and 3 bases, there was a span of 11 bases. CDR3 region: CASSQDFGTHYGYTF. CDR3 sequence (DNA): TGCGCCAGCAGCCAAGATTTCGGGACCCACTATGGCTACACCTTC.

The chain couples TRBV2 to TRBJ2-1; 8 bases agree with TRBD2. J gave up 6 bases and V 7 bases, and 11 bases lay outside the gene matches. The V gene's germline CDR1 is SNHLY and CDR2 FYNNEI. The CDR3 sequence is 15 residues long. The CDR3 sequence is CASTVVGSGTNEQFF. The CDR3, as DNA: TGTGCCAGCACCGTGGTCGGTAGCGGGACCAATGAGCAGTTCTTC.

The chain links TRBV19 to TRBJ2-1; 11 bases map to TRBD2. Germline lookup yields CDR1 LNHDA and CDR2 SQIVND (reference sequence). The CDR3 consists of 16 residues. Losses at the gene ends were 5 bases for V and 8 bases for J; bases not matched to a gene: 11. CDR3 protein: CASSPPLAGGPDEQFF. The CDR3 DNA follows: TGTGCCAGTAGTCCTCCTTTAGCGGGAGGGCCCGATGAGCAGTTCTTC.

This clonotype showed up many times. The chain employs TRBV7-2 and TRBJ1-1; D not resolved. Deletions cut 3 bases from V and 7 bases from J, with 12 bases between. Germline values: CDR1 SGHTA, CDR2 FQGNSA. The CDR3 covers 13 residues. The CDR3 nucleotides read TGTGCCAGCAGCTTTGGCACACAGCGTGAAGCTTTCTTT. Its protein is CASSFGTQREAFF.

A few counts support this clonotype. The chain combines TRBV7-9 with TRBJ1-2, with D unresolved. This CDR3 is built from 11 residues. Germline V gene lookup returns CDR1 SEHNR and CDR2 FQNEAQ (reference sequence). V was clipped by 0 bases and J by 8 bases, with 4 bases between them. The chain's CDR3 is CASSLAWGYTF. CDR3 DNA: TGTGCCAGCAGCTTAGCTTGGGGCTACACCTTC.

The chain is built from TRBV4-1 and TRBJ1-2; D remains ambiguous. The CDR3 has 13 amino acids. Looked up from germline, CDR1 is MGHRA and CDR2 is YSYEKL. V was shortened by 2 bases and J by 2 bases, with 6 bases between the two germline ends. The CDR3 nucleotides are TGCGCCAGCAGCCAACCGGGGAACTATGGCTACACCTTC. It is translated as CASSQPGNYGYTF.

This clonotype was recorded many times. The chain recombines TRBV12-3 or TRBV12-4 with TRBJ2-1; 10 bases fit TRBD2. Trimming at V came to 4 bases and at J to 5 bases, leaving 8 bases not matched to a gene. CDR3 length: 16 amino acids. This CDR3 reads CASSSIWTSGNNEQFF. CDR3 DNA sequence: TGTGCCAGCAGTTCAATATGGACTAGCGGAAACAATGAGCAGTTCTTC.

This clonotype was observed at least ten times. The gene calls are TRBV7-2 and TRBJ2-5; 8 nucleotides align to TRBD2. J was trimmed by 2 bases and V by 1 base; bases with no gene match: 6. Germline lookup yields CDR1 SGHTA and CDR2 FQGNSA. There are 16 residues in the CDR3. The CDR3 protein is CASSLELAGEQETQYF. The CDR3 DNA reads TGTGCCAGCAGCTTAGAGCTAGCGGGTGAGCAAGAGACCCAGTACTTC. The complete variable domain, with remaining parts taken from reference TRBV7-2 and TRBJ2-5, reads GAGVSQSPSNKVTEKGKDVELRCDPISGHTALYWYRQSLGQGLEFLIYFQGNSAPDKSGLPSDRFSAERTGGSVSTLTIQRTQQEDSAVYLCASSLELAGEQETQYFGPGTRLLVL.

The V and J genes are TRBV12-3 or TRBV12-4 and TRBJ2-5; D gene uncertain. This CDR3 comprises 14 residues. Trimming left V 2 bases short and J 2 bases short, with 9 bases between. The CDR3 DNA reads as TGTGCCAGCAGTTTATCCCGGCAACAAGAGACCCAGTACTTC. Translation gives CASSLSRQQETQYF.

This clonotype showed up many times. The rearrangement links TRBV6-2 or TRBV6-3 to TRBJ1-2, with D possibly TRBD1 on 5 matching bases. Looked up from germline, CDR1 is MNHEY and CDR2 is SVGEGT. V was pared by 0 bases and J by 6 bases, with 14 bases between. The CDR3 length is 15 residues. CDR3 bases: TGTGCCAGCAGTTACTCGTTTTCAGGGAACGATGGCTACACCTTC. It translates to CASSYSFSGNDGYTF.

The chain carries TRBV20-1 and TRBJ2-3; 9 bases fit TRBD1. Trimming at V came to 6 bases and at J to 4 bases, leaving 14 bases not matched to a gene. The CDR3 length is 16 residues. Looked up from germline, CDR1 is DFQATT and CDR2 is SNEGSKA (reference sequence). The CDR3 here is CSARAPGQGSPDTQYF. The CDR3 DNA reads TGCAGTGCCCGAGCCCCGGGACAGGGTAGCCCAGATACGCAGTATTTT.

This clonotype was seen at least ten times. The chain employs TRBV7-8 and TRBJ2-7; 8 bases map to TRBD1. This CDR3 spans 14 amino acids. The germline V gene has CDR1 SGHVS and CDR2 FQNEAQ. The ends lost 7 bases at V and 4 bases at J; junction bases unmatched: 9. Here the CDR3 DNA reads TGTGCCAGCACGGACAGGGAAAACTCTTACGAGCAGTACTTC. Its protein is CASTDRENSYEQYF.

The rearrangement links TRBV19 to TRBJ1-2, with TRBD1 matching 9 bases. V dropped 10 bases and J dropped 4; count of bases not matched to a gene: 10. CDR1 is LNHDA and CDR2 is SQIVND in the germline V gene (reference sequence). The CDR3 is 14 amino acids. In DNA form, the CDR3 reads TGTGCCACAACCCGGGACAGGGATACCTATGGCTACACCTTC. Its protein product is CATTRDRDTYGYTF.

The gene calls are TRBV20-1 and TRBJ2-3, with D possibly matching TRBD2 (5 bases). V dropped 1 base and J dropped 4 bases, with 15 bases sitting between them. The germline V gene has CDR1 DFQATT and CDR2 SNEGSKA (reference sequence). This CDR3 has 15 amino acids. The CDR3 loop is CSARARVGAADTQYF. The CDR3 region has the DNA TGCAGTGCTAGAGCCCGGGTAGGAGCGGCAGATACGCAGTATTTT.